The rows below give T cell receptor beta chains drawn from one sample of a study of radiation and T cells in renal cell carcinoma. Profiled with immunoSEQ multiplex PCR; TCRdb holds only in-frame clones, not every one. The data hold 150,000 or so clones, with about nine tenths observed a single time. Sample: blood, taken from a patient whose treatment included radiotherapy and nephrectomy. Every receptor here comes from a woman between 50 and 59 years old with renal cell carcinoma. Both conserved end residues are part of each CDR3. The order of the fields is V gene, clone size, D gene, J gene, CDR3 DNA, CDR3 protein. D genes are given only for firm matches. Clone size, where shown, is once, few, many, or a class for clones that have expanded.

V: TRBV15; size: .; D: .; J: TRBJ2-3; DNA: TGTGCCACCAGCAGGGGCAGCACAGATACGCAGTATTTT; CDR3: CATSRGSTDTQYF
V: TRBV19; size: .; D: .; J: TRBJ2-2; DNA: TGTGCCAGTACTGACCGGGTGGGGTCCTTGGGCACCGGGGAGCTGTTTTTT; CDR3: CASTDRVGSLGTGELFF
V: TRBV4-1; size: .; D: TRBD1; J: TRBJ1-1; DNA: TGCGCCAGCAGCCAGAACTCCCAAGACAGGGCCCGAGCTTTCTTT; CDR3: CASSQNSQDRARAFF
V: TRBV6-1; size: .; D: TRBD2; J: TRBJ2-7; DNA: TGTGCCAGCAGTGAAGCATGGAGCGGGGGGACCTACAGCTCCTACGAGCAGTACTTC; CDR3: CASSEAWSGGTYSSYEQYF
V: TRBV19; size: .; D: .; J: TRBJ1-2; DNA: TGTGCCAGTAGTGGGGAGACCCGAGGGTACTATGGCTACACCTTC; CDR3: CASSGETRGYYGYTF
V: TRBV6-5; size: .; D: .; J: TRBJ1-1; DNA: TGTGCCAGCAGTTACCAGGGAAGGGGGACTGAAGCTTTCTTT; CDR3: CASSYQGRGTEAFF
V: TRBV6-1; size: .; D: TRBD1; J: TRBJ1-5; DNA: TGTGCCAGCAGCGAGCAGGGGGCGGGTCAGCCCCAGCATTTT; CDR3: CASSEQGAGQPQHF
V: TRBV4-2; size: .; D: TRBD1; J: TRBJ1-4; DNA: TGTGCCAGCAGCCAAGAGGGACAGTCCGATGAAAAACTGTTTTTT; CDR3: CASSQEGQSDEKLFF
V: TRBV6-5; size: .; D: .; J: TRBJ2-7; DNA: TGTGCCACTCGACTCTTTGCGGGGCACGAGCAGTACTTC; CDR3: CATRLFAGHEQYF
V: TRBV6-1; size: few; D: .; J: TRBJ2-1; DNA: TGTGCCAGCAGTATTTCTGGGGGCTTCTTCAATGAGCAGTTCTTC; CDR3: CASSISGGFFNEQFF
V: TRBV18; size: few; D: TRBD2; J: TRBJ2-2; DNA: TGTGCCAGCTCACGATCCGGAGCGGGGCACACCGGGGAGCTGTTTTTT; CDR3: CASSRSGAGHTGELFF
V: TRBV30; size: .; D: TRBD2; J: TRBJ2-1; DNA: TGTGCCTGGAGTAGCGGGGGGGCAAATGAGCAGTTCTTC; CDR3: CAWSSGGANEQFF
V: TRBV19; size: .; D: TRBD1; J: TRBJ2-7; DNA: TGTGCCAGTAGTCTCGGACAGGTGAGCTCCTACGAGCAGTACTTC; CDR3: CASSLGQVSSYEQYF
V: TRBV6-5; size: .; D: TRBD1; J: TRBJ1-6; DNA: TGTGCCAGCAGGGACCGGGACAGCTTTAATTCACCCCTCCACTTT; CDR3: CASRDRDSFNSPLHF
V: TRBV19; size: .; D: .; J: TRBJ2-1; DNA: TGTGCCAGTAGTAAGAGAGAGAGCGATGAGCAGTTCTTC; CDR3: CASSKRESDEQFF
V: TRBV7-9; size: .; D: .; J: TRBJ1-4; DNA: TGTGCCAGCAGCTTTGGTTGGGGTAATGAAAAACTGTTTTTT; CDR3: CASSFGWGNEKLFF
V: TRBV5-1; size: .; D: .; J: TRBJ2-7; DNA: TGCGCCAGCAGCTTGGACGGCTCCCTCGCGAACGAGCAGTACTTC; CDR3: CASSLDGSLANEQYF
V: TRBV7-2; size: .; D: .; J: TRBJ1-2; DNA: TGTGCCAGCAGCATCGAGGACAGAGCTAACTATGGCTACACCTTC; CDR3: CASSIEDRANYGYTF
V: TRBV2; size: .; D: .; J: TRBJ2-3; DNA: TGTGCCAGCAGTCTAAGGACTGAGACAGATACGCAGTATTTT; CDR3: CASSLRTETDTQYF
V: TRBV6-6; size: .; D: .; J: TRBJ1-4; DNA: TGTGCCAGCAGGCTAAAGGGTCTGAATGAAAAACTGTTTTTT; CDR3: CASRLKGLNEKLFF
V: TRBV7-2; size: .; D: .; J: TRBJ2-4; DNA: TGTGCCAGCAGCCCAAGGGTGCTAGCCAAAAACATTCAGTACTTC; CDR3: CASSPRVLAKNIQYF
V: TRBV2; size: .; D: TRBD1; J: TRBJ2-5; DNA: TGTGCCAGCAGTAGGGACAGGGAAGAGACCCAGTACTTC; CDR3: CASSRDREETQYF
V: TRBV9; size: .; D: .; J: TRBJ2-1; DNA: TGTGCCAGCAGCGGAGCAAGGGCAGGAAGCTCCTACAATGAGCAGTTCTTC; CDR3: CASSGARAGSSYNEQFF
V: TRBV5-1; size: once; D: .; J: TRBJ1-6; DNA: TGCGCCAGCAGCTTGGGCAATTCACCCCTCCACTTT; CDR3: CASSLGNSPLHF
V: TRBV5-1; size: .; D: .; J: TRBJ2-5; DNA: TGCGCCAGCAGCCTGGGGTCCGGGGCTCTTCCAGAGACCCAGTACTTC; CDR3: CASSLGSGALPETQYF
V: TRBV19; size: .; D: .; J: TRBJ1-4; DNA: TGTGCCAGTAGTCAAGACGCACCTATTCAAGCTAATGAAAAACTGTTTTTT; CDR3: CASSQDAPIQANEKLFF
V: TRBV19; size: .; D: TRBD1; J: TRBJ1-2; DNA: TGTGCCAGTAGTTGGGACAGTCTTTTCTATGGCTACACCTTC; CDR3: CASSWDSLFYGYTF
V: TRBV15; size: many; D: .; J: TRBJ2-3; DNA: TGTGCCACCAGCAGAGGGAGGGATACGCAGTATTTT; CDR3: CATSRGRDTQYF
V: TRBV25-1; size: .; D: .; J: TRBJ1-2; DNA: TGTGCCAGCAGGACAACTTGGGGTTCTAACTATGGCTACACCTTC; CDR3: CASRTTWGSNYGYTF
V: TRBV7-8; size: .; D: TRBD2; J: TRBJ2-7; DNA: TGTGCCAGCAGCTTTACTAGCGGTTTCTCCTACGAGCAGTACTTC; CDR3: CASSFTSGFSYEQYF
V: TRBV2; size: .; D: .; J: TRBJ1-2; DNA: TGTGCCAGCAGTGAAGATATGTCCAAAAATTATGGCTACACCTTC; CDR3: CASSEDMSKNYGYTF
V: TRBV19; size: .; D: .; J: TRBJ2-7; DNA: TGTGCCAGTAGTACCAAACGGACAGCGAACTCCTACGAGCAGTACTTC; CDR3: CASSTKRTANSYEQYF
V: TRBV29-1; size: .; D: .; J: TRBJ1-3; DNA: TGCAGCGGAGAGGGTGCTGGAAACACCATATATTTT; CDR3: CSGEGAGNTIYF
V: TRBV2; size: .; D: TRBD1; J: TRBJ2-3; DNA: TGTGCCAGCAGGCGGGACAGGGGGACCACCACAGATACGCAGTATTTT; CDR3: CASRRDRGTTTDTQYF
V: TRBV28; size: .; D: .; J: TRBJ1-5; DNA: TGTGCCAGCAGTTTGAGTAGGGATGGCAATCAGCCCCAGCATTTT; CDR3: CASSLSRDGNQPQHF
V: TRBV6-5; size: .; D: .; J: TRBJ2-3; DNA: TGTGCCAGCGGCCGACTATACGGGGGAGATACGCAGTATTTT; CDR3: CASGRLYGGDTQYF
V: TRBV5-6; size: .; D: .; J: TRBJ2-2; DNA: TGTGCCAGCAGCTTTTCGAGCGGGGAGCTGTTTTTT; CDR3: CASSFSSGELFF
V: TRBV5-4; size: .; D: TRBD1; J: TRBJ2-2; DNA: TGTGCCAGCAGCCGGACAGGGACCGGGGAGCTGTTTTTT; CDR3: CASSRTGTGELFF
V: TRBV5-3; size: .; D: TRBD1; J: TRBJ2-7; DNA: TGTGCCAGAAGCCCCGGTCCGGGACAGAAGACCTACGAGCAGTACTTC; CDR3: CARSPGPGQKTYEQYF
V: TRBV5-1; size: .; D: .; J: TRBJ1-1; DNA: TGCGCCAGCAGCTCCCCCGGGCTTGAAGCTTTCTTT; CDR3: CASSSPGLEAFF
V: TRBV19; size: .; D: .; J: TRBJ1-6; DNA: TGTGCCAGTAGTCCCGGACTGAATTCACCCCTCCACTTT; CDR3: CASSPGLNSPLHF
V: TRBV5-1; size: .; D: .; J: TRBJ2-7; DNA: TGCGCCAGCAGCTTGGACGGGGCCCCCTACGAGCAGTACTTC; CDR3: CASSLDGAPYEQYF
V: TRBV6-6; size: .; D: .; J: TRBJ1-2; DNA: TGTGCCAGCAGTCTCCAGAGTCCTGGCTACACCTTC; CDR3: CASSLQSPGYTF
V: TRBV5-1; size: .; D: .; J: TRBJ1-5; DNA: TGCGCCAGCAGCTGGGGGGACGGTCAGCCCCAGCATTTT; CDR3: CASSWGDGQPQHF
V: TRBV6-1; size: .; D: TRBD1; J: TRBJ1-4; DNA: TGTGCCAGCAGTGAGGCGACAGGGAATGAAAAACTGTTTTTT; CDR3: CASSEATGNEKLFF
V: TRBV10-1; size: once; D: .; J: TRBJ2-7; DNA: TGCGCCAGCAGAATACGTTTTAAGGGTTGCCACGAGCAGTACTTC; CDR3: CASRIRFKGCHEQYF
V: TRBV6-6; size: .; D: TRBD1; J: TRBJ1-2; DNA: TGTGCCAGCAGTTACCTAGGACAGGCAAACTATGGCTACACCTTC; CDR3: CASSYLGQANYGYTF
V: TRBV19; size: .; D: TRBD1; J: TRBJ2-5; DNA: TGTGCCAGTATAGACAGGGTAGGGAAGACCCAGTACTTC; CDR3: CASIDRVGKTQYF
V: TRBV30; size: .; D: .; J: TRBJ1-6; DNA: TGTGCCTGGAGTCCCCCGGGGGCCTATAATTCACCCCTCCACTTT; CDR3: CAWSPPGAYNSPLHF
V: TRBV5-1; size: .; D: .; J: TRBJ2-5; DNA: TGCGCCAGCAGCTTCGGGGTTCAAGAGACCCAGTACTTC; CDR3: CASSFGVQETQYF
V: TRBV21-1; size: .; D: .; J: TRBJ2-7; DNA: TGTGCCAGCAGTCCCGAGGTACAGTCTCGCACCTACGAGCAGTACTTC; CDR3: CASSPEVQSRTYEQYF
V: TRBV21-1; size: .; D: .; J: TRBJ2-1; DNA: TGTGCCAGCAGCAAAGGACGCGGCAATGAGCAGTTCTTC; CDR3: CASSKGRGNEQFF